These T cell receptor beta chains were read from a single sample in a study of cytomegalovirus exposure and HLA in healthy donors. Repertoires were generated with immunoSEQ multiplex PCR, while TCRdb's copy carries only in-frame clones and drops some. The sample shows 200,000 to 250,000 clones, around 80% of them seen only once. The sample was PBMCs. Every receptor here comes from a middle-aged woman in good health and CMV-seronegative. Each CDR3 is given with its conserved first and last residue. A D gene is named only where the DNA matches it firmly. The size field is filled for only some rows; it gives once, few, many or a size class.

size: once
J: TRBJ2-1
V: TRBV29-1
D: TRBD1
CDR3: CSAPGTGNNEQFF
DNA: TGCAGCGCGCCCGGGACAGGGAACAATGAGCAGTTCTTC

size: NA
J: TRBJ1-4
V: TRBV23-1
D: NA
CDR3: CAISLSRRDGNEKLFF
DNA: TGCGCCATCTCTTTAAGTAGGAGGGACGGTAATGAAAAACTGTTTTTT

size: NA
J: TRBJ2-2
V: TRBV11-3
D: NA
CDR3: CASSPRETNTGELFF
DNA: TGTGCCAGCAGCCCACGGGAAACGAACACCGGGGAGCTGTTTTTT

size: NA
J: TRBJ2-3
V: TRBV27
D: TRBD1
CDR3: CASSFDRGRQDTQYF
DNA: TGTGCCAGCAGTTTTGACAGGGGGCGGCAAGATACGCAGTATTTT

size: NA
J: TRBJ2-7
V: TRBV7-2
D: TRBD1
CDR3: CASRTGTSYEQYF
DNA: TGTGCCAGCAGGACAGGGACCTCCTACGAGCAGTACTTC

size: once
J: TRBJ2-5
V: TRBV5-1
D: TRBD1
CDR3: CASSFFPGTEQETQYF
DNA: TGCGCCAGCAGCTTTTTCCCCGGGACAGAGCAAGAGACCCAGTACTTC

size: NA
J: TRBJ2-5
V: TRBV5-1
D: NA
CDR3: CASSLAGVPAGETQYF
DNA: TGCGCCAGCAGCTTGGCCGGGGTTCCGGCAGGAGAGACCCAGTACTTC

size: NA
J: TRBJ2-1
V: TRBV11-3
D: TRBD2
CDR3: CASSGRTSEGHEQFF
DNA: TGTGCCAGCAGCGGAAGGACTAGCGAGGGGCATGAGCAGTTCTTC

size: NA
J: TRBJ1-6
V: TRBV7-3
D: NA
CDR3: CASSLEGDSPLHF
DNA: TGTGCCAGCAGCTTAGAGGGGGACTCACCCCTCCACTTT

size: NA
J: TRBJ2-5
V: TRBV11-3
D: NA
CDR3: CASSLGTMETQYF
DNA: TGTGCCAGCAGCTTAGGGACAATGGAGACCCAGTACTTC

size: few
J: TRBJ1-1
V: TRBV2
D: TRBD1
CDR3: CASRQTGGNTEAFF
DNA: TGTGCCAGCAGGCAGACAGGGGGGAACACTGAAGCTTTCTTT

size: NA
J: TRBJ2-5
V: TRBV5-4
D: TRBD2
CDR3: CASNPSGGARETQYF
DNA: TGTGCCAGCAACCCTAGCGGGGGGGCTCGGGAGACCCAGTACTTC

size: few
J: TRBJ2-3
V: TRBV7-3
D: NA
CDR3: CASSLGGSSSDTQYF
DNA: TGTGCCAGCAGCTTAGGGGGCAGTTCATCAGATACGCAGTATTTT

size: NA
J: TRBJ1-1
V: TRBV19
D: NA
CDR3: CASSPRQVKNTEAFF
DNA: TGTGCCAGTAGTCCCAGACAGGTTAAGAACACTGAAGCTTTCTTT

size: NA
J: TRBJ1-1
V: TRBV29-1
D: NA
CDR3: CSVVGTGMNTEAFF
DNA: TGCAGCGTTGTCGGTACAGGAATGAACACTGAAGCTTTCTTT

size: NA
J: TRBJ1-5
V: TRBV19
D: NA
CDR3: CASAQGSGQPQHF
DNA: TGTGCCAGTGCACAGGGCAGCGGACAGCCCCAGCATTTT

size: NA
J: TRBJ2-3
V: TRBV5-1
D: TRBD2
CDR3: CASSPGLAGGPDTQYF
DNA: TGCGCCAGCAGCCCGGGACTAGCGGGGGGGCCAGATACGCAGTATTTT

size: NA
J: TRBJ2-5
V: TRBV7-9
D: TRBD2
CDR3: CASSLLGRAASQETQYF
DNA: TGTGCCAGCAGTCTCCTGGGGAGGGCGGCTAGCCAAGAGACCCAGTACTTC

size: NA
J: TRBJ1-3
V: TRBV7-9
D: TRBD1
CDR3: CASSWRTGSGNTIYF
DNA: TGTGCCAGCAGCTGGAGGACAGGCTCTGGAAACACCATATATTTT

size: NA
J: TRBJ2-3
V: TRBV19
D: TRBD2
CDR3: CASSIASGGTDTQYF
DNA: TGTGCCAGTAGTATAGCTAGCGGGGGGACAGATACGCAGTATTTT

size: NA
J: TRBJ2-1
V: TRBV5-1
D: TRBD1
CDR3: CASSLGQGAQNEQFF
DNA: TGCGCCAGCAGCTTGGGGCAGGGGGCGCAGAATGAGCAGTTCTTC

size: NA
J: TRBJ1-4
V: TRBV10-2
D: NA
CDR3: CASSVRANEKLFF
DNA: TGCGCCAGCAGTGTTCGGGCTAATGAAAAACTGTTTTTT

size: once
J: TRBJ1-2
V: TRBV2
D: NA
CDR3: CASRDRFYGYTF
DNA: TGTGCCAGCAGGGACAGATTCTATGGCTACACCTTC

size: NA
J: TRBJ1-4
V: TRBV6-6
D: TRBD1
CDR3: CASRTTGGDEKLFF
DNA: TGTGCCAGCAGGACGACAGGGGGCGATGAAAAACTGTTTTTT

size: many
J: TRBJ1-6
V: TRBV6-5
D: NA
CDR3: CASSYSREGRSPLHF
DNA: TGTGCCAGCAGTTACTCGAGGGAGGGACGATCACCCCTCCACTTT

size: NA
J: TRBJ1-1
V: TRBV6-6
D: NA
CDR3: CASSSWAGTEAFF
DNA: TGTGCCAGCAGTTCCTGGGCGGGCACTGAAGCTTTCTTT

size: NA
J: TRBJ2-1
V: TRBV4-1
D: TRBD1
CDR3: CASSQDSETGGEQLF
DNA: TGCGCCAGCAGCCAAGATTCAGAGACAGGGGGGGAGCAGCTCTTC

size: NA
J: TRBJ1-1
V: TRBV11-2
D: NA
CDR3: CASGPSTNTEAFF
DNA: TGTGCCAGCGGGCCAAGCACGAACACTGAAGCTTTCTTT

size: NA
J: TRBJ1-1
V: TRBV30
D: TRBD1
CDR3: CAWSDRDTEAFF
DNA: TGTGCCTGGAGCGACAGGGATACTGAAGCTTTCTTT

size: NA
J: TRBJ1-1
V: TRBV5-1
D: TRBD1
CDR3: CASSSTGFGTEAFF
DNA: TGCGCCAGCAGCTCGACAGGGTTTGGCACTGAAGCTTTCTTT

size: NA
J: TRBJ1-6
V: TRBV5-1
D: TRBD1
CDR3: CASSYGLDRGESPLHF
DNA: TGCGCCAGCAGCTACGGACTTGACAGGGGAGAGTCACCCCTCCACTTT

size: NA
J: TRBJ2-7
V: TRBV28
D: NA
CDR3: CASSADRGYEQYF
DNA: TGTGCCAGCAGTGCGGACAGAGGGTACGAGCAGTACTTC

size: NA
J: TRBJ2-1
V: TRBV30
D: NA
CDR3: CAWSETYNEQFF
DNA: TGTGCCTGGAGTGAGACTTACAATGAGCAGTTCTTC

size: NA
J: TRBJ2-5
V: TRBV27
D: NA
CDR3: CASSLGRGRETQYF
DNA: TGTGCCAGCAGTTTAGGAAGGGGCAGGGAGACCCAGTACTTC

size: few
J: TRBJ1-5
V: TRBV2
D: TRBD1
CDR3: CASSERDRGWPQHF
DNA: TGTGCCAGCAGTGAAAGGGACAGGGGATGGCCCCAGCATTTT

size: NA
J: TRBJ2-1
V: TRBV11-3
D: TRBD1
CDR3: CASSLVGTGGYNEQFF
DNA: TGTGCCAGCAGCTTAGTCGGGACAGGGGGTTACAATGAGCAGTTCTTC

size: NA
J: TRBJ1-2
V: TRBV7-9
D: NA
CDR3: CASSKPHGQLYGYTF
DNA: TGTGCCAGCAGCAAACCCCATGGACAGCTCTATGGCTACACCTTC

size: NA
J: TRBJ1-6
V: TRBV7-3
D: TRBD1
CDR3: CASGTGNSPLHF
DNA: TGTGCCAGCGGGACAGGGAATTCACCCCTCCACTTT

size: NA
J: TRBJ1-5
V: TRBV12-5
D: NA
CDR3: CASGLVLSRSNQPQHF
DNA: TGTGCTAGTGGTTTGGTACTGTCCAGGAGCAATCAGCCCCAGCATTTT

size: NA
J: TRBJ2-1
V: TRBV30
D: TRBD2
CDR3: CAWRSPGGLVNEQFF
DNA: TGTGCCTGGAGGTCGCCGGGGGGGCTTGTCAATGAGCAGTTCTTC

size: NA
J: TRBJ2-1
V: TRBV7-2
D: TRBD2
CDR3: CASSPRGLAGGSYNEQFF
DNA: TGTGCCAGCAGCCCTCGCGGACTAGCGGGGGGTTCCTACAATGAGCAGTTCTTC

size: NA
J: TRBJ1-4
V: TRBV5-1
D: TRBD1
CDR3: CASSRTGYSTNEKLFF
DNA: TGCGCCAGCAGCAGGACAGGGTATTCAACTAATGAAAAACTGTTTTTT

size: NA
J: TRBJ2-2
V: TRBV5-6
D: NA
CDR3: CASSLALEGDTGELFF
DNA: TGTGCCAGCAGCTTGGCCCTAGAGGGGGACACCGGGGAGCTGTTTTTT

size: once
J: TRBJ1-2
V: TRBV20-1
D: NA
CDR3: CSSRSGPGYTF
DNA: TGCAGTTCCCGGAGCGGGCCTGGCTACACCTTC